This T cell receptor beta chain is drawn from a study of long-term antiretroviral therapy in people with HIV. General study points: Clones that expanded before ART (that is, prior to treatment) dominated the repertoire at all time points. Following ART, diversity rose but still fell short of transplant donor controls.

A word on this clone: Antigen unknown.

Per donor, a minimum of one pre-ART and a minimum of two post-ART PBMC samples were available. Cryopreserved PBMC numbered 1-10 million per sample before DNA extraction. V shed 6 bases and J shed 0 bases, with 6 bases lying between them. The V gene's germline CDR1 is SGDLS and CDR2 YYNGEE. The CDR3 has 12 residues. An immunoSEQ assay, version v3.0, was performed at survey level. Profiled with immunoSEQ multiplex PCR; TCRdb holds only in-frame clones, not every one. Counted here are approximately 15,000 clones, over 70% occurring once; the ten biggest clones make up about 14%. This clonotype originated in a woman aged 50 to 65 with HIV. This sequence joins TRBV9 and TRBJ1-2; no clear D gene. The starting material was unsorted PBMCs, obtained 1.5 years before starting antiretroviral therapy. The CDR3 nucleotides are TGTGCCAGCAACGGGGCTAACTATGGCTACACCTTC. Protein product: CASNGANYGYTF.